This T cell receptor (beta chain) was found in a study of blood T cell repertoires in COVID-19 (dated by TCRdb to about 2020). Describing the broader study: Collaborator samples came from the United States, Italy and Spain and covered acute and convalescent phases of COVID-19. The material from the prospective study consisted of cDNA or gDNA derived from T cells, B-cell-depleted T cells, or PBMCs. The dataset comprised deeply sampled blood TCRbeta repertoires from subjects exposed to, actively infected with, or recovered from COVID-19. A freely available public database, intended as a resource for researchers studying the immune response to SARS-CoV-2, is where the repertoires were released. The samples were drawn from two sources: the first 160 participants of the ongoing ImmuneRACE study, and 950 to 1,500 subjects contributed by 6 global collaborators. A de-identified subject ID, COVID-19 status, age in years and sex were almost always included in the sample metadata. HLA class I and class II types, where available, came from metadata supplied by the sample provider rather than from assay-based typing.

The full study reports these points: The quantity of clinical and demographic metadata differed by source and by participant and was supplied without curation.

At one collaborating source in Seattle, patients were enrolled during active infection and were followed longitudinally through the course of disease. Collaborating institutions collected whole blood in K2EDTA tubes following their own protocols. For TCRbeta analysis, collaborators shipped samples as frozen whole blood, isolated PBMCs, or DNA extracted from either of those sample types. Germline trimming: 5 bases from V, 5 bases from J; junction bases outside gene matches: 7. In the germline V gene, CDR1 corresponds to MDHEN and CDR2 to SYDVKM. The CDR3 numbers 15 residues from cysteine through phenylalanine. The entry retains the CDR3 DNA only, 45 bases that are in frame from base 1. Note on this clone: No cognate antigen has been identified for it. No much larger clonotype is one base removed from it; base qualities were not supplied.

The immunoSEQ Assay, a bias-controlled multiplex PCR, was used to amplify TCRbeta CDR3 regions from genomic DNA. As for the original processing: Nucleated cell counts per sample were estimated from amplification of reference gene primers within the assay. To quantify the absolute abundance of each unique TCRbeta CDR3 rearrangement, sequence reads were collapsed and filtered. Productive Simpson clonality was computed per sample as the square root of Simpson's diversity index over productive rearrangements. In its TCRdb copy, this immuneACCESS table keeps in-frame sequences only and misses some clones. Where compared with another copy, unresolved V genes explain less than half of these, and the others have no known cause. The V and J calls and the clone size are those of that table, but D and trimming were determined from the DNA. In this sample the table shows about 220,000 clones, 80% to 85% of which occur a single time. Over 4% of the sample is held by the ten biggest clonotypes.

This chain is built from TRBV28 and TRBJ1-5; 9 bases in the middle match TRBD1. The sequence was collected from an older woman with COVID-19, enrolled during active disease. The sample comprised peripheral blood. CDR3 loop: CASSRPGQGHQPQHF. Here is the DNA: TGTGCCAGCAGTCGTCCGGGACAGGGACATCAGCCCCAGCATTTT.